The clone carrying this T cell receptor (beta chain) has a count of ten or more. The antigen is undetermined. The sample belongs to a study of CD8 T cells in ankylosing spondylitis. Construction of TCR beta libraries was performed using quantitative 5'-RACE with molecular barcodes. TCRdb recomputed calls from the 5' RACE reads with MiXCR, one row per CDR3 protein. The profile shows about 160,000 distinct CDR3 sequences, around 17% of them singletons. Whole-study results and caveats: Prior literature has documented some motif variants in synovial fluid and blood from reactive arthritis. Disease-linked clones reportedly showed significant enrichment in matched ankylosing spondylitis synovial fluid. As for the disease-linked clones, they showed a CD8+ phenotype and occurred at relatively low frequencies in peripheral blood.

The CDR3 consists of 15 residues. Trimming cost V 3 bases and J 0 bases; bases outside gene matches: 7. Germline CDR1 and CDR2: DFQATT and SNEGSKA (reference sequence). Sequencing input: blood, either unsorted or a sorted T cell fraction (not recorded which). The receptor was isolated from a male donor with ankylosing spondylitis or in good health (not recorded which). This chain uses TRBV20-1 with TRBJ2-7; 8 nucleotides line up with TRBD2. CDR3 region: CSASGLAGISYEQYF. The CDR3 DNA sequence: TGCAGTGCTAGCGGCCTAGCGGGTATCTCCTACGAGCAGTACTTC.